Sequencing of this TCR beta chain was carried out in a study of Graves' ophthalmopathy and Graves' hyperthyroidism. RNA served as the template for amplifying TCR beta CDR3 regions. The workflow started with a first-round RT-PCR run with HTBI primers and then moved on to a second-round multiplex PCR. Using its own MiXCR run on the multiplex PCR reads, TCRdb lists one record per CDR3 protein. Among almost 400,000 distinct CDR3 sequences listed, around 19% were seen once. This clonotype was picked up many times. The antigen is undetermined. General study points: Using 13 signatures, a model distinguished ophthalmopathy from stable hyperthyroidism, reaching about 90% sensitivity and around 81% specificity. Blood samples also showed most expanded thyroid clonotypes exceeding 0.001 frequency.

Germline V gene lookup returns CDR1 MDHEN and CDR2 SYDVKM. This CDR3 comprises 15 residues. The V gene lost 6 bases and the J gene lost 4 bases, with 16 bases spanning the gap. This clonotype originated in a woman between 18 and 29 years old with Graves' ophthalmopathy. V gene TRBV28 combines with J gene TRBJ1-5; D remains ambiguous. Source material: peripheral blood. CDR3: CASRLVETENQPQHF. DNA of the CDR3: TGTGCCAGCAGACTGGTAGAAACAGAAAATCAGCCCCAGCATTTT. Full variable domain (missing parts from reference TRBV28 and TRBJ1-5): DVKVTQSSRYLVKRTGEKVFLECVQDMDHENMFWYRQDPGLGLRLIYFSYDVKMKEKGDIPEGYSVSREKKERFSLILESASTNQTSMYLCASRLVETENQPQHFGDGTRLSIL.